One TCR beta chain is described in this entry. The germline V and J ends were trimmed by 2 bases and 2 bases, with 14 bases remaining between them. Per the germline V gene, CDR1 is SNHLY and CDR2 is FYNNEI. The CDR3 is 16 residues long. TCRdb recomputed calls from the 5' RACE reads with MiXCR, one row per CDR3 protein. Among 100,000 to 130,000 distinct CDR3 sequences listed, around 10% were seen once. These data belong to a study of early T cells in non-severe SARS-CoV-2 infection. This clonotype was sampled from an adult who was a healthcare worker with PCR-confirmed SARS-CoV-2 infection or an uninfected control (not recorded which). Sequencing used whole blood. The V gene is TRBV2, the J gene TRBJ2-3, with D perhaps TRBD2 (5 bases). CDR3 nucleotide sequence: TGTGCCAGCAGTGAATTGAAGCGGAGCTACACAGATACGCAGTATTTT. Its translation: CASSELKRSYTDTQYF. Full variable domain (missing parts from reference TRBV2 and TRBJ2-3): EPEVTQTPSHQVTQMGQEVILRCVPISNHLYFYWYRQILGQKVEFLVSFYNNEISEKSEIFDDQFSVERPDGSNFTLKIRSTKLEDSAMYFCASSELKRSYTDTQYFGPGTRLTVL.